This T cell receptor (beta chain) was found in a study of T cell repertoires in cytomegalovirus infection. TCRdb reprocessed the reads with MiXCR, giving one entry per CDR3 protein. The sample records 900,000 to 950,000 distinct CDR3 sequences, around 30% being singletons. In regard to this clonotype: The antigen is undetermined. Compared with germline, one end of the junction differs, possibly owing to a read error.

This CDR3 contains 14 residues. Germline V CDR1 and CDR2: SGHVS, FNYEAQ. This TCR was recovered from a human donor in good health (CMV status not recorded). Some clones in this sample may be carry-over from other donors' samples. The V gene is TRBV7-6, the J gene TRBJ2-5; D possibly corresponds to TRBD2 (5 bases). The sample in question was cultured CD8+ T cells from PBMCs, obtained from culture after CMV antigen stimulation. CDR3 residues: CASGFIGMQETQYF. In DNA form, the CDR3 reads TGTGCCAGCGGCTTTATCGGGATGCAAGAGACCCAGTACTTC.